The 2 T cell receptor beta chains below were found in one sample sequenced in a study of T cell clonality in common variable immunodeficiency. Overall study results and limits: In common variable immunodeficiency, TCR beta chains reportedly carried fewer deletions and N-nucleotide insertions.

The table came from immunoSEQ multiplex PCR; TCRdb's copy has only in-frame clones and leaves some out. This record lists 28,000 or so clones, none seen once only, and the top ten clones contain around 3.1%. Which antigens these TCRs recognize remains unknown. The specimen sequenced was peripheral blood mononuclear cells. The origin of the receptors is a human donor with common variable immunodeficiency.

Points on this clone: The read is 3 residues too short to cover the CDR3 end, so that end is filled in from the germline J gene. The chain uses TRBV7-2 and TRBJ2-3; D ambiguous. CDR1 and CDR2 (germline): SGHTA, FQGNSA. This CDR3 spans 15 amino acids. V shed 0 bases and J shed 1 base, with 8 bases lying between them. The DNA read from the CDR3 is TGTGCCAGCAGCTTAGCCTCGACTGGCACAGATACG. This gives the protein CASSLASTGTDT. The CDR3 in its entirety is CASSLASTGTDTQYF.

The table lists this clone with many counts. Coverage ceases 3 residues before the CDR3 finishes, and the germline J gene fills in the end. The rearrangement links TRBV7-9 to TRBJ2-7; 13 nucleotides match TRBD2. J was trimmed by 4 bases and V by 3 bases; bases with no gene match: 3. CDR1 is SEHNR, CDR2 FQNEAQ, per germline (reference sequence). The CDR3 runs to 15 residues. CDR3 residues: CASSFWTSGGYEQYF. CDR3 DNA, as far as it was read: TGTGCCAGCAGCTTCTGGACTAGCGGGGGTTACGAG. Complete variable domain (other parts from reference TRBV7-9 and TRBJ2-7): DTGVSQNPRHKITKRGQNVTFRCDPISEHNRLYWYRQTLGQGPEFLTYFQNEAQLEKSRLLSDRFSAERPKGSFSTLEIQRTEQGDSAMYLCASSFWTSGGYEQYFGPGTRLTVT.